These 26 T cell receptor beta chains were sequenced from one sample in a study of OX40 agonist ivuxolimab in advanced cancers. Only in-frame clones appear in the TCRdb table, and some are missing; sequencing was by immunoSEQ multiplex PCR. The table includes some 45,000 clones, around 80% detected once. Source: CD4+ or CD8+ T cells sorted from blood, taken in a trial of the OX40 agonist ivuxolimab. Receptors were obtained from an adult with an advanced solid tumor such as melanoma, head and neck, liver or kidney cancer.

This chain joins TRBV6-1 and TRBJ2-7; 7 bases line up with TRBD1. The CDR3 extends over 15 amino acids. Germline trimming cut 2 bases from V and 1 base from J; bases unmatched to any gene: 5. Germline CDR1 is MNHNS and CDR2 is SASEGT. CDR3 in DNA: TGTGCCAGCAGTGAACCGGGACAGCGATCCTACGAGCAGTACTTC. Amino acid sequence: CASSEPGQRSYEQYF.

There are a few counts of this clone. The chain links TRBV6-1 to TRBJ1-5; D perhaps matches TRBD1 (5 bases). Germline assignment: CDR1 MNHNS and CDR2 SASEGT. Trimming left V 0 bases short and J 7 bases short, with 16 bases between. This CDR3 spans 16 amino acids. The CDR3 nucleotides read TGTGCCAGCAGTGAAGCTAGAAAAACAGGAGGGCAGCCCCAGCATTTT. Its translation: CASSEARKTGGQPQHF.

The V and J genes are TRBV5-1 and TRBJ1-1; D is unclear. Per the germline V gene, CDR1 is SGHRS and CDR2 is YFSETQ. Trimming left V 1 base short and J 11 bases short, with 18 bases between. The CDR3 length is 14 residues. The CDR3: CASSLQEPSRSAFF. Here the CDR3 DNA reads TGCGCCAGCAGCTTGCAGGAACCCTCTAGGTCGGCTTTCTTT.

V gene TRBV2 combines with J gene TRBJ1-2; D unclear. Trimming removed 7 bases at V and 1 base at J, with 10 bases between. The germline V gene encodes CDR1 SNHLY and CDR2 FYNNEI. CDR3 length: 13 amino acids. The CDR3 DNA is TGTGCCAGCACCGGGCAGATTAACTATGGCTACACCTTC. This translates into CASTGQINYGYTF. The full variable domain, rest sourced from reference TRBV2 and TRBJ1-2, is EPEVTQTPSHQVTQMGQEVILRCVPISNHLYFYWYRQILGQKVEFLVSFYNNEISEKSEIFDDQFSVERPDGSNFTLKIRSTKLEDSAMYFCASTGQINYGYTFGSGTRLTVV.

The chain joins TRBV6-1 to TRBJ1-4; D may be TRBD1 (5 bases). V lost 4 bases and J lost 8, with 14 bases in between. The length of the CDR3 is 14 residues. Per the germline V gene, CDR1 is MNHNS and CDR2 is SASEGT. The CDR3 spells CASSAGRTEEKLFF. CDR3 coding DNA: TGTGCCAGCAGTGCAGGGAGGACGGAGGAAAAACTGTTTTTT.

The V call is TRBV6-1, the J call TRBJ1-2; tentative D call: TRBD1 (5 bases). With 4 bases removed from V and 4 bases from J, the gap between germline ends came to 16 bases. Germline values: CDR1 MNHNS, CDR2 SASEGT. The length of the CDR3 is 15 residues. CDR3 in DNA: TGTGCCAGCAGTGCTGGAGCCGGGACGGTCTATGGCTACACCTTC. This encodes CASSAGAGTVYGYTF.

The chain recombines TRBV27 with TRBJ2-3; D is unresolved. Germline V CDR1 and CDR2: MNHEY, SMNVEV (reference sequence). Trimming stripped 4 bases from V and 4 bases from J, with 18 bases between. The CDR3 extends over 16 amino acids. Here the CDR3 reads CASSSRRSRSADTQYF. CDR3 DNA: TGTGCCAGCAGTTCTAGAAGGAGTAGGAGTGCAGATACGCAGTATTTT.

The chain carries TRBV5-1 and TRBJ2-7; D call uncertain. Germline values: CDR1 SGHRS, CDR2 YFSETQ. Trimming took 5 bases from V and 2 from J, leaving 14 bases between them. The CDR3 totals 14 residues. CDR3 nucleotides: TGCGCCAGCAGGGCCGGGCCGTTAACCTACGAGCAGTACTTC. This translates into CASRAGPLTYEQYF.

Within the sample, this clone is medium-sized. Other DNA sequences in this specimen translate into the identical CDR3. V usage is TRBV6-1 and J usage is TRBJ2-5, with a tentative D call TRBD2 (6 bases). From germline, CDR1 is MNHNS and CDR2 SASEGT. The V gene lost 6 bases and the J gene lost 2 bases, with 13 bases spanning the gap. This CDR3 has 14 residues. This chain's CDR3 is CASSGGGAQETQYF. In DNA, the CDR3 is TGTGCCAGCAGCGGAGGAGGGGCGCAAGAGACCCAGTACTTC.

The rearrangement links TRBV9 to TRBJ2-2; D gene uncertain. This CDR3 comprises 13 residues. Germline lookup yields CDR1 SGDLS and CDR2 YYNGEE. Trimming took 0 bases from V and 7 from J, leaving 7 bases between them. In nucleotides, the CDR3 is TGTGCCAGCAGCGTAGCGGTGGACGGGGAGCTGTTTTTT. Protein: CASSVAVDGELFF. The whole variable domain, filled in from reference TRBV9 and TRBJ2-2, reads DSGVTQTPKHLITATGQRVTLRCSPRSGDLSVYWYQQSLDQGLQFLIQYYNGEERAKGNILERFSAQQFPDLHSELNLSSLELGDSALYFCASSVAVDGELFFGEGSRLTVL.

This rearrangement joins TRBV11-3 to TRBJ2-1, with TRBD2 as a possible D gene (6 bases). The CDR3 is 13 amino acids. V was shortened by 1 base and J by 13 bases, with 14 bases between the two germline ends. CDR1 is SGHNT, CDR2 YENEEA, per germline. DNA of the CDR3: TGTGCCAGCAGCTTAGCGGTGGGGGGATATCAGTTCTTC. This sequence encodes CASSLAVGGYQFF.

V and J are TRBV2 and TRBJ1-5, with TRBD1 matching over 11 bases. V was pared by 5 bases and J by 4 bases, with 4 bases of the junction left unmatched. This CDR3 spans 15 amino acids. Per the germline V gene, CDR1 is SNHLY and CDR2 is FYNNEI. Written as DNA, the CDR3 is TGTGCCAGCAGTTGGGACAGGGGGAGAAATCAGCCCCAGCATTTT. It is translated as CASSWDRGRNQPQHF.

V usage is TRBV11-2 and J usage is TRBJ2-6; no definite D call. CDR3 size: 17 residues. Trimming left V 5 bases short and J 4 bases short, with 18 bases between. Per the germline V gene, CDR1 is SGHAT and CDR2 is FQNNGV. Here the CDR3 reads CASSPTWVVPGANVLTF. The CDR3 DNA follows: TGTGCCAGCAGCCCGACCTGGGTTGTTCCCGGGGCCAACGTCCTGACTTTC. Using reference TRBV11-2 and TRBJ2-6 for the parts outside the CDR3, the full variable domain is EAGVAQSPRYKIIEKRQSVAFWCNPISGHATLYWYQQILGQGPKLLIQFQNNGVVDDSQLPKDRFSAERLKGVDSTLKIQPAKLEDSAVYLCASSPTWVVPGANVLTFGAGSRLTVL.

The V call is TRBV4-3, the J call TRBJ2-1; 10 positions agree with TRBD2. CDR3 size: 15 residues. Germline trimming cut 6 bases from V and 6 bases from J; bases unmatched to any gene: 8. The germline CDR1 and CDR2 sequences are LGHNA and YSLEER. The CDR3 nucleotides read TGCGCCAGCAGTACAACGTCTAGCGGGAGCAATGAGCAGTTCTTC. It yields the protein CASSTTSSGSNEQFF.

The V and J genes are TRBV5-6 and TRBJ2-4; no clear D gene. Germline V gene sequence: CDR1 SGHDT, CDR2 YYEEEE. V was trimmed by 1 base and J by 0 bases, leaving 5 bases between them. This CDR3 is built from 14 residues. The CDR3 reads CASSLNLAKNIQYF. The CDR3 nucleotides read TGTGCCAGCAGCTTGAACCTAGCCAAAAACATTCAGTACTTC.

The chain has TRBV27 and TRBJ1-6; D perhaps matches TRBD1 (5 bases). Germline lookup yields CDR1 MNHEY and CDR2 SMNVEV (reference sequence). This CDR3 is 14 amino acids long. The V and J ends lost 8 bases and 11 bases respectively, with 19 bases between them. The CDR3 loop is CASAGGVRAAPLHF. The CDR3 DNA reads TGTGCCAGCGCCGGAGGGGTCCGTGCGGCACCCCTCCACTTT.

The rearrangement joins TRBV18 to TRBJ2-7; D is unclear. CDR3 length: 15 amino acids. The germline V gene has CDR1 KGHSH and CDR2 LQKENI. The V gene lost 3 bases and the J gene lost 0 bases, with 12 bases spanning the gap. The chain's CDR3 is CASSPWQGSSYEQYF. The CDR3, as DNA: TGTGCCAGCTCACCGTGGCAAGGCAGCTCCTACGAGCAGTACTTC.

The CDR3 here is CSVELRSQGSGYGYTF. CDR3 DNA sequence: TGCAGCGTTGAACTTCGATCACAGGGATCGGGCTATGGCTACACCTTC. The chain employs TRBV29-1 and TRBJ1-2; perhaps TRBD1 as D (6 bases). The CDR3 covers 16 residues. V lost 2 bases and J 4 bases, leaving 20 bases between the germline ends. CDR1 and CDR2 (germline): SQVTM, ANQGSEA.

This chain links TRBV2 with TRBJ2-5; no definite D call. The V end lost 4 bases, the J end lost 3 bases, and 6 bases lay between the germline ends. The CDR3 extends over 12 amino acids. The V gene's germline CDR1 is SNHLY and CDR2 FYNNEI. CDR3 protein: CASSVVEETQYF. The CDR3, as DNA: TGTGCCAGCAGTGTAGTGGAAGAGACCCAGTACTTC. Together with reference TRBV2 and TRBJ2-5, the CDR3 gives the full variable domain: EPEVTQTPSHQVTQMGQEVILRCVPISNHLYFYWYRQILGQKVEFLVSFYNNEISEKSEIFDDQFSVERPDGSNFTLKIRSTKLEDSAMYFCASSVVEETQYFGPGTRLLVL.

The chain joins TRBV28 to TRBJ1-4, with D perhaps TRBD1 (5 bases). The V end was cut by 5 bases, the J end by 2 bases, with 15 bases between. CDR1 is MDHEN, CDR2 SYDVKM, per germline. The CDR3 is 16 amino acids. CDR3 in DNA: TGTGCCAGCAGTCAGTTCGGCGGGACTACTAATGAAAAACTGTTTTTT. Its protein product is CASSQFGGTTNEKLFF.

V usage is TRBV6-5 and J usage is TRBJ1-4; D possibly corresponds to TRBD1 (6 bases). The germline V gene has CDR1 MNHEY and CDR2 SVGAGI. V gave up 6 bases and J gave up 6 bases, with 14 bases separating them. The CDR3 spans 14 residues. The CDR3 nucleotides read TGTGCCAGCAGGCCACTATACAGGGATGAAAAACTGTTTTTT. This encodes CASRPLYRDEKLFF.

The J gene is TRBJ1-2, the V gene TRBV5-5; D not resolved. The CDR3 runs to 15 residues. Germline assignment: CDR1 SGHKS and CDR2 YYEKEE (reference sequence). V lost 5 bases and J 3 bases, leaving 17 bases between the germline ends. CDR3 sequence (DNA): TGTGCCAGCAGAACCCAGGTCGGGTTCGACTATGGCTACACCTTC. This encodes CASRTQVGFDYGYTF.

DNA of the CDR3: TGTGCCAGCAGCGAAAGGCCGGGACAGGGGAACGAGCAGTACTTC. Translation gives CASSERPGQGNEQYF. V and J are TRBV2 and TRBJ2-7; 10 bases match TRBD1. Germline-derived CDR1 and CDR2 are SNHLY and FYNNEI. CDR3 length: 15 amino acids. The ends lost 6 bases at V and 5 bases at J; junction bases unmatched: 10.

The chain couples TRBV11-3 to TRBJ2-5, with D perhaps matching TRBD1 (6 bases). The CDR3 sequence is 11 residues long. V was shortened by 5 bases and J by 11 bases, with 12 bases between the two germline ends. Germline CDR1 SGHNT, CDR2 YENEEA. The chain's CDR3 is CASSLGQKQYF. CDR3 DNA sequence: TGTGCCAGCAGCCTTGGACAGAAGCAGTACTTC.

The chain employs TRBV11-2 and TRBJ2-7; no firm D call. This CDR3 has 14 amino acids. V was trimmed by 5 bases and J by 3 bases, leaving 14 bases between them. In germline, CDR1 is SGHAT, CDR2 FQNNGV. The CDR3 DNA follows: TGTGCCAGCAGCCTTGTTCCGCGTTTCTACGAGCAGTACTTC. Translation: CASSLVPRFYEQYF.

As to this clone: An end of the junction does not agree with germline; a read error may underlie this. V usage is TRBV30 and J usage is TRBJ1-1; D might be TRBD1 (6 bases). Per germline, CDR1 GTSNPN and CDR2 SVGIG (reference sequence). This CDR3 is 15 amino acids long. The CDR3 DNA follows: TGTGCCTGGAGTGTTCGTCGGGGGCTCCCGCGGTCGATAATCTTT. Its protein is CAWSVRRGLPRSIIF.